The entry that follows covers one T cell receptor beta chain sequence. Antigen: not known. The method was immunoSEQ multiplex PCR; TCRdb's version includes in-frame clones alone and lacks a portion of them. Of about 130,000 clones in the sample, roughly 90% were seen once. The data belong to a study of T cell responses to AZD1222 COVID-19 vaccine. Per germline, CDR1 SGHRS and CDR2 YFSETQ. CDR3 length: 17 amino acids. Trimming removed 3 bases at V and 1 base at J, with 16 bases between. Findings of the study overall: Nearly half of spike-specific TCRs reportedly target variant regions that are unmutated in the B.1.351 and B.1.1.7 variants. A rise in Spike-specific TCR breadth and depth followed two AZD1222 doses. Clonal diversity was possibly underestimated, and white British individuals and females predominated among donors.

The chain uses TRBV5-1 and TRBJ2-2; possible D gene TRBD2, 6 bases. This sample comprised peripheral blood, obtained 28 days after the second AZD1222 dose. The receptor comes from an adult who received the AZD1222 COVID-19 vaccine. For the CDR3, the DNA is TGCGCCAGCAGCTCGGCGGGTAGCGGAGGGAACACCGGGGAGCTGTTTTTT. Translation gives CASSSAGSGGNTGELFF.